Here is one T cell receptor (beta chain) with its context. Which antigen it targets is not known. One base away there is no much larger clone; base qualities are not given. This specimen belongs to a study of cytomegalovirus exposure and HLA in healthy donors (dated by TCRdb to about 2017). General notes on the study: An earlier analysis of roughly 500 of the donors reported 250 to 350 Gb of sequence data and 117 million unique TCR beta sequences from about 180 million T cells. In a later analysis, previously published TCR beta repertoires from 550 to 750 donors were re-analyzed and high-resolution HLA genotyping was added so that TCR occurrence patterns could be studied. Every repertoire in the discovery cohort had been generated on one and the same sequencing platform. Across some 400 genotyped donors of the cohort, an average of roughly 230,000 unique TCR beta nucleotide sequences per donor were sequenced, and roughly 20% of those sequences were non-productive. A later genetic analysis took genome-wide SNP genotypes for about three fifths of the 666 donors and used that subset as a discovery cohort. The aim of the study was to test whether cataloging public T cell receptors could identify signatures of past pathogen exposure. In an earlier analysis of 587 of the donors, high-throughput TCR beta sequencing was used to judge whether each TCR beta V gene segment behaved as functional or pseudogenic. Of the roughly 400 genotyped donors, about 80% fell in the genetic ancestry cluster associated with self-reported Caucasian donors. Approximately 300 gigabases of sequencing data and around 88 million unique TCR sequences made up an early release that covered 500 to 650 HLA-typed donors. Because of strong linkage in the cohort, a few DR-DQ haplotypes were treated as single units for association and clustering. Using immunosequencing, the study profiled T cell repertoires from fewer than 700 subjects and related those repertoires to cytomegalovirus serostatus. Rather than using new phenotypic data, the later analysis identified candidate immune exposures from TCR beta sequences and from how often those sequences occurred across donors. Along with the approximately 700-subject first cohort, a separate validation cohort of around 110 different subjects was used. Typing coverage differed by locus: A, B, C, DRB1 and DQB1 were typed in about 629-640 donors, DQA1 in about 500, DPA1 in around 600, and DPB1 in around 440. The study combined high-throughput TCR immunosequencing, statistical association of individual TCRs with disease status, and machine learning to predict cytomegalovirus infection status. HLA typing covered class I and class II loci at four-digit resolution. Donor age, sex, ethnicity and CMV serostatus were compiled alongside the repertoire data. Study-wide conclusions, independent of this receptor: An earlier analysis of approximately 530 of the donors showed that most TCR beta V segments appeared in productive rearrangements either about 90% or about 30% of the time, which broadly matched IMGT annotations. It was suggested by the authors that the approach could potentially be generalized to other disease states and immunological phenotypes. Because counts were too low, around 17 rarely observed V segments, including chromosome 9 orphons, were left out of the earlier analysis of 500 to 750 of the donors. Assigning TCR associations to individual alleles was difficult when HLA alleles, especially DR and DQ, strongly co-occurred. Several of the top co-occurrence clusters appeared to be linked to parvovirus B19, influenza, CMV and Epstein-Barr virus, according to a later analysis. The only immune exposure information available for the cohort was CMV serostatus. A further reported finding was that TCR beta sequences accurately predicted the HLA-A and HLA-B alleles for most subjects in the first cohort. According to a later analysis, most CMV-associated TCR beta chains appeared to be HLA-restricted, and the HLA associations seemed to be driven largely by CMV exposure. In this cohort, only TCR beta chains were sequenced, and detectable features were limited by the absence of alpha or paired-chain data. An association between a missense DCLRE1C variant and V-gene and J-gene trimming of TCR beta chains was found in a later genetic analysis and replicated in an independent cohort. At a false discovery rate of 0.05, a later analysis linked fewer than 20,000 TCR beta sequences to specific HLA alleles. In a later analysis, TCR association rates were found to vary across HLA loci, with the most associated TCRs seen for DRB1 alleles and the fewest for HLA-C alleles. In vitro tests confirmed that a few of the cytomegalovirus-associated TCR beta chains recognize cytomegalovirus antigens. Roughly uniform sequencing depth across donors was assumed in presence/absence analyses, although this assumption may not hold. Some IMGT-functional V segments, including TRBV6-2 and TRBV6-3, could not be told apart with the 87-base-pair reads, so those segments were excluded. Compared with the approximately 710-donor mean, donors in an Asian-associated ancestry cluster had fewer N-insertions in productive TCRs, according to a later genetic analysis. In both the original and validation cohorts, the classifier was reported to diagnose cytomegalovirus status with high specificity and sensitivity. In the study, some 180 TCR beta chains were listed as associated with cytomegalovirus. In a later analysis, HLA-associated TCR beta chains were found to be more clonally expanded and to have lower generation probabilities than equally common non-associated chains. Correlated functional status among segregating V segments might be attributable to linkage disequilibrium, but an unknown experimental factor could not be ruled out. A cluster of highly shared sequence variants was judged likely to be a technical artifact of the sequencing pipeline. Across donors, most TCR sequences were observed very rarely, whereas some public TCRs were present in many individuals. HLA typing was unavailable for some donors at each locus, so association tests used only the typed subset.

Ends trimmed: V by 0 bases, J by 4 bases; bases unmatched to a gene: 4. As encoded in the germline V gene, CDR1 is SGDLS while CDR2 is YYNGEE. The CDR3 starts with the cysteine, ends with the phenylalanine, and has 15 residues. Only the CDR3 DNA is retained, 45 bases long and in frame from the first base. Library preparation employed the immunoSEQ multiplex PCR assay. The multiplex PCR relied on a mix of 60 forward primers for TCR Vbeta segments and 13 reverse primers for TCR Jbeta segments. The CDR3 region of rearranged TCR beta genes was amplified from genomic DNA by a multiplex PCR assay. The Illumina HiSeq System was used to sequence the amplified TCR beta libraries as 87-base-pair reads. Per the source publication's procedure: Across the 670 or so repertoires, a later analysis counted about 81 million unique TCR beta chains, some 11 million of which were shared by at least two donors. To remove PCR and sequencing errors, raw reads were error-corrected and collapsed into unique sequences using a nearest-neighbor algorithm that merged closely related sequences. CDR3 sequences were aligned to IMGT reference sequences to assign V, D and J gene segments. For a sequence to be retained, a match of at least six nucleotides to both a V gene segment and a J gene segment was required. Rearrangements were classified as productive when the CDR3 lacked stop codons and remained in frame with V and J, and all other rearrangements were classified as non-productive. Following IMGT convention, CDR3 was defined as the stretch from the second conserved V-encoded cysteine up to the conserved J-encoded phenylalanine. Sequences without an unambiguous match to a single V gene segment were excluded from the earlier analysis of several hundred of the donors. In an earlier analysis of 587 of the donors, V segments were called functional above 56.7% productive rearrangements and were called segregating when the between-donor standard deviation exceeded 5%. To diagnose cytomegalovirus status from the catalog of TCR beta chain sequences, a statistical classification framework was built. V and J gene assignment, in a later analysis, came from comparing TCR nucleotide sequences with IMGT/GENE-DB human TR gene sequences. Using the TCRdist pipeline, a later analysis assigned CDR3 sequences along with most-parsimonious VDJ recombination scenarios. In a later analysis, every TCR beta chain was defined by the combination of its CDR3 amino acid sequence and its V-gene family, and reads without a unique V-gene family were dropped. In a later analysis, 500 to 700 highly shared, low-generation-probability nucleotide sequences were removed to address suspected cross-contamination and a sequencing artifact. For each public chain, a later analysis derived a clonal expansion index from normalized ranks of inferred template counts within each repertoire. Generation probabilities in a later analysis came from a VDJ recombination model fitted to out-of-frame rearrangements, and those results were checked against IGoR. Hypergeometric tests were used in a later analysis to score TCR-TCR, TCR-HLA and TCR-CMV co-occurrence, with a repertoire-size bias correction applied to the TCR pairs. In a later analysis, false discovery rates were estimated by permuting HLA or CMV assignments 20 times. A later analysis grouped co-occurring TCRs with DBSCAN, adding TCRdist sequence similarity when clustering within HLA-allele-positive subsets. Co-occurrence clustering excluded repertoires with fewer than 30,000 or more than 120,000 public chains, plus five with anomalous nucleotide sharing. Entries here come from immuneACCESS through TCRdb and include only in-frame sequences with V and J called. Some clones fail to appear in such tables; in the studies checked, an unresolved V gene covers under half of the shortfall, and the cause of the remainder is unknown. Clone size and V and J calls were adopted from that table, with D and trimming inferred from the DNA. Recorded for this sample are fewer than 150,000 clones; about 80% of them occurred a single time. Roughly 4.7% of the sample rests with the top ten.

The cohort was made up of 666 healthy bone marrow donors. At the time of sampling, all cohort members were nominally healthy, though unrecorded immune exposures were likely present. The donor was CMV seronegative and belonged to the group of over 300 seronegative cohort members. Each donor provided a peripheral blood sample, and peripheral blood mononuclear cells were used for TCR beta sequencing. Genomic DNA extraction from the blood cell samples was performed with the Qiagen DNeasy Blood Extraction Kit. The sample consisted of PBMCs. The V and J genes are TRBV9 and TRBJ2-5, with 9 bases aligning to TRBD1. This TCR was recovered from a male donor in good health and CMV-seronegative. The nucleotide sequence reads TGTGCCAGCAGCGTAGCCGGGACAGGGACAGAGACCCAGTACTTC. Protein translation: CASSVAGTGTETQYF.